This T cell receptor beta chain was identified in a study of blood T cell repertoires in COVID-19. At the level of the study: Material from acute and convalescent COVID-19 was sourced from the United States, Italy and Spain. From T cells, B-cell-depleted T cells, or PBMCs came the material, which was cDNA or gDNA.

Assay: immunoSEQ multiplex PCR; the TCRdb copy retains only in-frame clones and omits some. The sample carries about 280,000 clones, nearly 90% recorded once. Trimming cost V 0 bases and J 8 bases; bases outside gene matches: 6. This CDR3 has 14 amino acids. CDR1 is LGHDT, CDR2 YNNKEL, per germline (reference sequence). This chain links TRBV3-1 (or the pseudogene TRBV3-2) with TRBJ1-1, with 7 bases matching TRBD1. The sequence derives from a woman between 25 and 40 years old with COVID-19, enrolled during active disease. Material for sequencing was peripheral blood. The chain's CDR3 is CASSQDGAGGEAFF. The CDR3 DNA reads as TGTGCCAGCAGCCAAGATGGGGCAGGGGGAGAAGCTTTCTTT.